This T cell receptor beta chain was sequenced for a study of cytomegalovirus exposure and HLA in healthy donors. PCR was performed using 60 Vbeta and 13 Jbeta primers. TCRdb's table, derived via immunoSEQ multiplex PCR, lists solely in-frame clones and lacks some. Its clone listing holds 130,000 or so clones. Germline V gene lookup returns CDR1 MNHEY and CDR2 SMNVEV (reference sequence). Deletions cut 6 bases from V and 4 bases from J, with 10 bases between. This CDR3 contains 13 residues. Nominal health characterized the donors when sampled, though unrecorded immune exposures were likely. This sequence originates from a man younger than 35 in good health and CMV-seronegative. The chain couples TRBV27 to TRBJ2-1; D ambiguous. Input material: PBMCs. Here the CDR3 DNA reads TGTGCCAGCAGGCCTCAGATTTACAATGAGCAGTTCTTC. It codes for CASRPQIYNEQFF.